The count of the clone carrying this TCR beta chain is one. Its target is not known. All participating donors were Caucasian adults from Nashville, Tennessee. The record originates from a study of shared clonotypes between healthy human individuals. The study's findings and limits: Compared with clonotypes that all four donors shared, non-shared clonotypes had lower generation probabilities. Between several donors, naive CD4 clonotypes were shared at a level of about 5%.

The CDR3 spans 12 residues. V lost 7 bases and J lost 6; bases outside the gene matches: 5. Germline V CDR1 and CDR2: LNHDA, SQIVND (reference sequence). Measured with immunoSEQ multiplex PCR; TCRdb has only the in-frame clones, and not every one. The repertoire consists of 2 million to 2.5 million clones, with more than 90% occurring once and the leading ten covering approximately 0.13%. The source of this sequence is a man aged 18 to 30 in good health. The chain employs TRBV19 and TRBJ2-7, with 8 bases matching TRBD1. Material for sequencing was naive CD4+ T cells sorted from blood. Specified subset: CD45RA+ positively selected. This chain's CDR3 is CASNGQGGEQYF. CDR3 in DNA: TGTGCCAGTAACGGACAGGGAGGCGAGCAGTACTTC. Looking up the rest from reference TRBV19 and TRBJ2-7 gives the full variable domain: DGGITQSPKYLFRKEGQNVTLSCEQNLNHDAMYWYRQDPGQGLRLIYYSQIVNDFQKGDIAEGYSVSREKKESFPLTVTSAQKNPTAFYLCASNGQGGEQYFGPGTRLTVT.